Following are 26 T cell receptor beta chains from one sample sequenced in a study of T cells in Graves' hyperthyroidism and ophthalmopathy. RNA transcripts were the template for amplifying TCR beta CDR3 regions. TCR CDR3 regions were first amplified by RT-PCR with HTBI primers. TCRdb recomputed calls from the multiplex PCR reads with MiXCR, one row per CDR3 protein. This sample carries fewer than 400,000 distinct CDR3 sequences, over 15% of them seen once, and the ten largest clones take 33%. Source material: blood. The source is a man aged 25 to 40 with Graves' hyperthyroidism.

There are many counts of this clonotype. V usage is TRBV20-1 and J usage is TRBJ2-3; 7 bases are shared with TRBD2. The trim removed 5 bases at V and 4 bases at J, leaving 18 bases unmatched. The CDR3 totals 17 residues. Germline loops: CDR1 DFQATT, CDR2 SNEGSKA (reference sequence). The CDR3 DNA is TGCAGTGCTTCTGGGGACCCAGCGGGAAATCGTGCAGATACGCAGTATTTT. This encodes CSASGDPAGNRADTQYF.

This clonotype was seen more than once but under ten times. The gene calls are TRBV7-9 and TRBJ2-4, with D possibly being TRBD2 (7 bases). V was trimmed by 3 bases and J by 0 bases, leaving 9 bases between them. The CDR3 runs to 15 residues. Germline V gene lookup returns CDR1 SEHNR and CDR2 FQNEAQ (reference sequence). DNA of the CDR3: TGTGCCAGCAGCTTGGGGGGGCTAGCCAAAAACATTCAGTACTTC. This encodes CASSLGGLAKNIQYF.

Points on this clonotype: An end of the junction differs from the germline gene, which may be a read error. V and J are TRBV7-9 and TRBJ2-3; 7 nucleotides align to TRBD1. Germline assignment: CDR1 SEHNR and CDR2 FQNEAQ (reference sequence). The CDR3 is 11 residues long. The CDR3 reads CSQGETDTQYF. In DNA, the CDR3 is TGCTCGCAGGGGGAAACAGATACGCAGTATTTT.

This clonotype has only a few counts. The chain links TRBV6-2 or TRBV6-3 to TRBJ2-7; TRBD1 agrees at 7 bases. The junction had 5 bases not matched to a gene; V was cut back by 1 base and J by 2 bases. Germline lookup yields CDR1 MNHEY and CDR2 SVGEGT. The CDR3 has 15 residues. CDR3 nucleotide sequence: TGTGCCAGCAGTTACTTCTGGGACAGAGCCTACGAGCAGTACTTC. Its translation is CASSYFWDRAYEQYF.

This clonotype was seen ten or more times. The chain carries TRBV7-9 and TRBJ2-2, with no clear D. Germline V gene lookup returns CDR1 SEHNR and CDR2 FQNEAQ (reference sequence). CDR3 length: 14 amino acids. The germline V and J ends were trimmed by 8 bases and 3 bases, with 13 bases remaining between them. The CDR3 coding sequence is TGTGCCAGCGCGTTACAGCTATACACCGGGGAGCTGTTTTTT. Protein sequence: CASALQLYTGELFF.

As for this clonotype: A much larger clone differs from this one at a single base, so this may be a read error. This sequence joins TRBV20-1 and TRBJ2-7, with 8 positions matching TRBD2. The CDR3 is made up of 14 amino acids. Germline lookup yields CDR1 DFQATT and CDR2 SNEGSKA (reference sequence). CDR3 sequence: CSARAGGGLDEPYF. In DNA form, the CDR3 reads TGCAGTGCCAGGGCGGGAGGCGGTTTGGACGAGCCGTACTTC.

This clonotype was picked up many times. CDR3 sequence reads: CASSEGKGVTEAFF. For the CDR3, the DNA is TGTGCCAGCAGTGAGGGAAAGGGAGTAACTGAAGCTTTCTTT. The V gene is TRBV2, the J gene TRBJ1-1; D remains ambiguous. Germline loops: CDR1 SNHLY, CDR2 FYNNEI. This CDR3 contains 14 residues. Trimming shortened V by 3 bases and J by 5 bases, and 13 bases separated the two germline ends. Filled out from reference TRBV2 and TRBJ1-1, the complete variable domain reads EPEVTQTPSHQVTQMGQEVILRCVPISNHLYFYWYRQILGQKVEFLVSFYNNEISEKSEIFDDQFSVERPDGSNFTLKIRSTKLEDSAMYFCASSEGKGVTEAFFGQGTRLTVV.

In its sample, this clonotype was seen a few times. V usage is TRBV20-1 and J usage is TRBJ2-7; 7 positions match TRBD2. Germline values: CDR1 DFQATT, CDR2 SNEGSKA (reference sequence). CDR3 size: 14 residues. J lost 0 bases, V lost 6 bases, and 8 bases had no gene match. CDR3: CSAEDAGASYEQYF. For the CDR3, the DNA is TGCAGTGCCGAAGACGCGGGAGCCTCCTACGAGCAGTACTTC.

Ten or more counts support this clonotype. This rearrangement joins TRBV6-1 to TRBJ2-3; D remains unclear. This CDR3 is 14 amino acids long. V was cut by 6 bases and J by 2 bases, with 12 bases left in between. Germline CDR1 reads MNHNS; CDR2 reads SASEGT. This CDR3 is CASRPSGVTDTQYF. The CDR3, as DNA: TGTGCCAGCAGGCCCTCCGGAGTCACAGATACGCAGTATTTT.

There are many counts of this clonotype. This sequence joins TRBV20-1 and TRBJ1-2; the D gene is possibly TRBD1 (5 bases). The CDR3 is made up of 13 amino acids. Germline V lookup: CDR1 DFQATT, CDR2 SNEGSKA (reference sequence). V was cut by 2 bases and J by 5 bases, with 12 bases left in between. In nucleotides, the CDR3 is TGCAGTGCTAGATTTGGGGCAGGGTATGGCTACACCTTC. Protein sequence: CSARFGAGYGYTF.

This clonotype came up many times. The V call is TRBV18, the J call TRBJ2-3; D gene uncertain. The V gene lost 2 bases and the J gene lost 0 bases, with 12 bases spanning the gap. Germline values: CDR1 KGHSH, CDR2 LQKENI. The CDR3 spans 16 residues. CDR3 nucleotide sequence: TGTGCCAGCTCACCATACGGCAGATCTAGCACAGATACGCAGTATTTT. Encoded protein: CASSPYGRSSTDTQYF.

This clonotype was recorded at least ten times. This rearrangement joins TRBV5-1 to TRBJ2-7; D ambiguous. Per the germline V gene, CDR1 is SGHRS and CDR2 is YFSETQ. The CDR3 has 15 residues. V lost 2 bases and J 1 base, leaving 13 bases between the germline ends. The CDR3 here is CASSLWHVGSYEQYF. CDR3 sequence (DNA): TGCGCCAGCAGCTTATGGCACGTCGGATCCTACGAGCAGTACTTC.

This clonotype showed up many times. J is TRBJ2-7 and V is TRBV2; TRBD1 matches at 12 bases. This CDR3 spans 14 amino acids. The ends lost 7 bases at V and 5 bases at J; junction bases unmatched: 6. Germline loops: CDR1 SNHLY, CDR2 FYNNEI. The CDR3 DNA is TGTGCCAGCACCCTCGGGACAGGGGGCCACGAGCAGTACTTC. Protein sequence: CASTLGTGGHEQYF.

There are many counts of this clonotype. This sequence joins TRBV30 and TRBJ1-2; a possible D gene is TRBD1 (6 bases). The CDR3 contains 18 residues. From germline, CDR1 is GTSNPN and CDR2 SVGIG (reference sequence). Trimming took 4 bases from V and 2 from J, leaving 26 bases between them. The CDR3, as DNA: TGTGCCTGGACCTCCTTTAGGGGGGGGCTCGGGCCGAACTATGGCTACACCTTC. Residues: CAWTSFRGGLGPNYGYTF.

Ten or more counts support this clonotype. This chain links TRBV6-1 with TRBJ2-2; D remains unclear. V lost 5 bases and J 6 bases, leaving 10 bases between the germline ends. The CDR3 loop spans 13 amino acids. CDR1 MNHNS and CDR2 SASEGT come from the germline V gene. CDR3 sequence (DNA): TGTGCCAGCAGTTCACCTGGGGCCGGGGAGCTGTTTTTT. Translating it yields CASSSPGAGELFF.

This sequence joins TRBV7-8 and TRBJ2-1, with 9 bases aligning to TRBD2. The germline V gene has CDR1 SGHVS and CDR2 FQNEAQ. The V segment lost 2 bases and the J segment 6 bases; nucleotides outside the gene matches: 5. CDR3 size: 15 residues. The CDR3 here is CASSLSLAGPNEQFF. CDR3 nucleotides: TGTGCCAGCAGCTTATCGCTAGCGGGGCCCAATGAGCAGTTCTTC.

This clonotype appeared many times. The gene calls are TRBV28 and TRBJ2-7, with no clear D. V shed 5 bases and J shed 5 bases, with 16 bases lying between them. This CDR3 region has 14 residues. The germline V gene encodes CDR1 MDHEN and CDR2 SYDVKM. In nucleotides, the CDR3 is TGTGCCAGCAGTCCAAACTGGGCCACCCACGAGCAGTACTTC. Encoded protein: CASSPNWATHEQYF.

This clonotype has just a few counts. The chain links TRBV7-9 to TRBJ2-5, with D perhaps TRBD1 or TRBD2 (7 bases each). Germline CDR1 is SEHNR and CDR2 is FQNEAQ (reference sequence). V was cut by 3 bases and J by 3 bases, with 14 bases left in between. The CDR3 covers 15 residues. CDR3 sequence (DNA): TGTGCCAGCAGCTTCAGACAGGGAGGGGAAGAGACCCAGTACTTC. Translating it yields CASSFRQGGEETQYF.

As concerns this clonotype: The junction shows a germline mismatch at one end, possibly a read error. The chain links TRBV12-3 or TRBV12-4 to TRBJ2-3, with D possibly matching TRBD2 (5 bases). The CDR3 length is 12 residues. The DNA of the CDR3 is TGTGCCGGCAGTTTAGCGTGGGATACGCAGTATTTT. This codes for CAGSLAWDTQYF.

In its sample, this clonotype was seen many times. This chain connects TRBV5-1 to TRBJ1-2, with TRBD1 identical over 10 bases. This CDR3 is built from 16 residues. After removal of 3 bases from V and 6 bases from J, the junction contained 11 bases not matched to a gene. CDR1 and CDR2 (germline): SGHRS, YFSETQ. The CDR3 DNA follows: TGCGCCAGCAGCTCCAGGGACAGGGGAATTTGGAATGGCTACACCTTC. Amino acids: CASSSRDRGIWNGYTF.

At least ten counts were recorded for this clonotype. The chain is built from TRBV29-1 and TRBJ1-1; D not resolved. V lost 8 bases to trimming and J lost 7 bases, with 17 bases between them. The CDR3 covers 12 residues. Germline V gives CDR1 SQVTM, CDR2 ANQGSEA. The CDR3 region is CSTRTRHGEAFF. CDR3 sequence (DNA): TGCAGCACTCGGACCCGACACGGTGAAGCTTTCTTT.

About this clonotype itself: Possible read error: a much larger clone is one base away. V and J are TRBV28 and TRBJ2-7; TRBD2 is a possible D gene (5 bases). The CDR3 is made up of 15 amino acids. Germline CDR1 MDHEN, CDR2 SYDVKM. CDR3 nucleotide sequence: TGCGCCAGCAGTTTTTATACCCGGGGTCCCTACGAGCAGTACTTC. This gives the protein CASSFYTRGPYEQYF.

The chain is built from TRBV29-1 and TRBJ1-1; TRBD1 is a possible D gene (5 bases). The V gene's germline CDR1 is SQVTM and CDR2 ANQGSEA. CDR3 length: 10 residues. Trimming took off 6 bases at V and 6 bases at J, with 8 bases between the two ends. CDR3 protein: CSVPGPEAFF. In nucleotides, the CDR3 is TGCAGCGTCCCGGGACCTGAAGCTTTCTTT.

This clonotype was counted at least ten times. The rearrangement links TRBV7-2 to TRBJ1-1, with D possibly being TRBD1 (5 bases). Trimming cost V 5 bases and J 10 bases, with 17 bases left between them. The germline gives CDR1 SGHTA, CDR2 FQGNSA. CDR3 length equals 13 residues. The CDR3 nucleotides are TGTGCCAGCAGCGTTGATTCCGGGACCGGAGCTTTCTTT. Translation: CASSVDSGTGAFF.

This clonotype was picked up many times. CDR3 nucleotides: TGTGCCAGCAGCGAGGACAGGAATAACTATGGCTACACCTTC. This codes for CASSEDRNNYGYTF. This chain links TRBV28 with TRBJ1-2; 7 nucleotides align to TRBD1. The length of the CDR3 is 14 residues. J gave up 1 base and V 6 bases, and 5 bases lay outside the gene matches. Germline V gene sequence: CDR1 MDHEN, CDR2 SYDVKM.

The rearrangement joins TRBV20-1 to TRBJ2-7, with D maybe TRBD2 (6 bases). This CDR3 is 13 amino acids long. From germline, CDR1 is DFQATT and CDR2 SNEGSKA (reference sequence). V was cut by 6 bases and J by 0 bases, with 12 bases left in between. In nucleotides, the CDR3 is TGCAGTGCGGGGACCGGGAGCTCCTACGAGCAGTACTTC. It encodes CSAGTGSSYEQYF.